This T cell receptor beta chain is drawn from a study of response to subunit inactivated influenza vaccine. Study-wide points: Authors suggested seasonal influenza vaccinations each recruit few new T cells.

Note on this clonotype: What it binds is not known.

The germline V gene encodes CDR1 SGHTA and CDR2 FQGNSA. J gave up 5 bases and V 5 bases, and 15 bases lay outside the gene matches. The length of the CDR3 is 16 residues. A single record per CDR3 protein comes from TCRdb applying MiXCR to the RT-PCR reads. The sample carries a few hundred thousand distinct CDR3 sequences, around 15% recorded once. The source of this sequence is a man in his fifties or sixties who received an inactivated influenza vaccine. The rearrangement joins TRBV7-2 to TRBJ2-7, with 7 nucleotides matching TRBD2. Source: PBMCs from blood, taken 11 to 12 days after vaccination. CDR3 protein: CASSPFLAEKPDEQYF. In DNA, the CDR3 is TGTGCCAGCAGCCCATTCCTAGCGGAAAAGCCGGACGAGCAGTACTTC.